Here is one TCR beta chain with its context. This CDR3 comprises 15 residues. Trimming cost V 6 bases and J 0 bases; bases outside gene matches: 7. Germline V gives CDR1 LNHDA, CDR2 SQIVND (reference sequence). Original processing methods: It was from reference gene primer amplification that nucleated cell counts were estimated. This table comes from immunoSEQ multiplex PCR, and its TCRdb copy is limited to in-frame clones, with some not included. The DNA gave D and trimming, while V, J and clone size come from that table. The table shows around 76,000 clones, with about 85% occurring only once. The data stem from a study of blood T cell repertoires in COVID-19. Study as a whole: COVID-19 samples from acute and convalescent phases originated in the United States, Italy and Spain. Sources were T cells, B-cell-depleted T cells, or PBMCs; the material itself was cDNA or gDNA.

The chain joins TRBV19 to TRBJ1-2, with 7 positions matching TRBD1. The TCR comes from a man at least 80 years old with acute or convalescent COVID-19. Sequenced: peripheral blood. The CDR3: CASSPGQAPNYGYTF. The CDR3 nucleotides are TGTGCCAGTAGCCCAGGACAGGCGCCTAACTATGGCTACACCTTC.